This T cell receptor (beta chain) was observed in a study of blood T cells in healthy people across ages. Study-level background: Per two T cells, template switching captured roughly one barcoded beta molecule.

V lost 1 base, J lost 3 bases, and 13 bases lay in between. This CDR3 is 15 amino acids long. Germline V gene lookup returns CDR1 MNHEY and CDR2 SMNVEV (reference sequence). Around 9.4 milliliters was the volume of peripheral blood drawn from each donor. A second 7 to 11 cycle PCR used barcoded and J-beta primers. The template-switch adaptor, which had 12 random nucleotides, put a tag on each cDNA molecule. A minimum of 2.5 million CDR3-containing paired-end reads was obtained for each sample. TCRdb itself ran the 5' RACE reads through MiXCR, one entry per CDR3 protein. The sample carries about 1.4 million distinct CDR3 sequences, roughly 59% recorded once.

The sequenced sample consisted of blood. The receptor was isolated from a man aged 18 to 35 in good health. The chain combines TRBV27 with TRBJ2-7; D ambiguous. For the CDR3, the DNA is TGTGCCAGCAGTTTATATGGTGGGGTGGGCTACGAGCAGTACTTC. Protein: CASSLYGGVGYEQYF.